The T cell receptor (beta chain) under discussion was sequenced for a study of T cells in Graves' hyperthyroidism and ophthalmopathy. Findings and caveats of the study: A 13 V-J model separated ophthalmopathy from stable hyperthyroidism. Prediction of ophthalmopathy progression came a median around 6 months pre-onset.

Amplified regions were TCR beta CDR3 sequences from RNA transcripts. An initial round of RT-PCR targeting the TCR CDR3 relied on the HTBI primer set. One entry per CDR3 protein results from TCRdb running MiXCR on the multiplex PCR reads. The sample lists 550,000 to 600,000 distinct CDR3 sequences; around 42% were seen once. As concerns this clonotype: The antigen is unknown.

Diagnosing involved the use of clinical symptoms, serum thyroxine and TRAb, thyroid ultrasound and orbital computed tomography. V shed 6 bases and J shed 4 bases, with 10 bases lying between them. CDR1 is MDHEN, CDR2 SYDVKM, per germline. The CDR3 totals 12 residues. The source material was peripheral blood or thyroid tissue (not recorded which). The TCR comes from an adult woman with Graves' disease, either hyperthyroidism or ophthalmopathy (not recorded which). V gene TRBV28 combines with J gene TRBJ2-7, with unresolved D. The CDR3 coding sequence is TGTGCCAGCAGGACCAACAGTTACGAGCAGTACTTC. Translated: CASRTNSYEQYF.